A single sample gave rise to the 17 T cell receptor beta chains below, sequenced in a study of cytomegalovirus exposure and HLA in healthy donors. The PCR was carried out with 60 Vbeta primers and 13 Jbeta primers. The data were produced by immunoSEQ multiplex PCR, yet TCRdb's version contains in-frame clones alone and is incomplete. Among under 85,000 clones listed, roughly 72% were seen once. The specimen was PBMCs. These receptors were taken from a woman younger than 45 in good health and CMV-seropositive.

This clone has just a few counts. The chain has TRBV6-5 and TRBJ2-3; tentatively, D is TRBD2 (6 bases). Trimming pared 6 bases from V and 2 bases from J, leaving 15 bases between. The CDR3 length is 15 residues. Looked up from germline, CDR1 is MNHEY and CDR2 is SVGAGI. The CDR3 sequence: CASSPGGVHTDTQYF. CDR3 bases: TGTGCCAGCAGCCCCGGAGGGGTACACACAGATACGCAGTATTTT.

The rearrangement joins TRBV10-3 to TRBJ2-4; no clear D gene. Trimming removed 3 bases from V and 1 base from J, with 4 bases in between. CDR3 length: 13 residues. Germline V CDR1 and CDR2: ENHRY, SYGVKD. For the CDR3, the DNA is TGTGCCATCAGTGACTTGGCCAAAAACATTCAGTACTTC. The encoded protein is CAISDLAKNIQYF.

The chain is built from TRBV2 and TRBJ2-3; no firm D call. V was pared by 7 bases and J by 3 bases, with 8 bases between. The germline gives CDR1 SNHLY, CDR2 FYNNEI. The CDR3 extends over 12 amino acids. The CDR3 spells CASNAGTDTQYF. For the CDR3, the DNA is TGTGCCAGCAACGCCGGTACAGATACGCAGTATTTT.

The V and J genes are TRBV27 and TRBJ2-3; the D is unclear. Trimming cost V 8 bases and J 3 bases, with 15 bases left between them. This CDR3 spans 14 amino acids. Germline CDR1 is MNHEY and CDR2 is SMNVEV (reference sequence). The CDR3 nucleotides read TGTGCCAGCTTTTCTACGGGTGGGACAGATACGCAGTATTTT. This sequence encodes CASFSTGGTDTQYF.

In its sample, this clone was seen a few times. CDR3 sequence reads: CAILTWGSSIEAFF. The CDR3 DNA reads TGTGCCATCCTAACCTGGGGCAGTTCGATTGAAGCTTTCTTT. This chain links TRBV6-1 with TRBJ1-1; TRBD1 is a possible D gene (5 bases). CDR1 is MNHNS and CDR2 is SASEGT in the germline V gene. The CDR3 is 14 residues long. Trimming removed 10 bases at V and 7 bases at J, with 22 bases between.

V gene TRBV27 combines with J gene TRBJ2-7; 9 positions match TRBD2. This CDR3 spans 15 amino acids. J lost 3 bases, V lost 2 bases, and 5 bases had no gene match. CDR1 and CDR2 (germline): MNHEY, SMNVEV (reference sequence). CDR3 bases: TGTGCCAGCAGTTTAAGGCGGGAGGGATACTACGAGCAGTACTTC. It specifies CASSLRREGYYEQYF.

The chain has TRBV6-5 and TRBJ1-5, with 9 bases that match TRBD1. Germline V gene sequence: CDR1 MNHEY, CDR2 SVGAGI. V lost 5 bases, J lost 6 bases, and 5 bases stayed unmatched. The CDR3 totals 14 residues. The CDR3 is CASSRTGDGQPQHF. The DNA of the CDR3 is TGTGCCAGCAGTCGGACAGGGGACGGTCAGCCCCAGCATTTT.

This chain links TRBV2 with TRBJ2-1; 13 positions match TRBD2. J lost 0 bases, V lost 9 bases, and 23 bases had no gene match. Per germline, CDR1 SNHLY and CDR2 FYNNEI. The CDR3 is made up of 22 amino acids. The CDR3 nucleotides read TGTGCCAGACAGAGGGACAGACTGGGACTAGCGGGATCCTCCAACTCCTACAATGAGCAGTTCTTC. It is translated as CARQRDRLGLAGSSNSYNEQFF.

There are a few counts of this clone. CDR3: CASSIPGETQYF. The DNA of the CDR3 is TGTGCCAGTAGTATTCCCGGAGAGACCCAGTACTTC. V usage is TRBV19 and J usage is TRBJ2-5; D unclear. The CDR3 sequence is 12 residues long. Trimming removed 3 bases from V and 4 bases from J, with 6 bases in between. Germline V gene sequence: CDR1 LNHDA, CDR2 SQIVND (reference sequence).

The V and J genes are TRBV5-6 and TRBJ2-5; D not certain. With the DNA end fitting TRBJ2-7 better, the J assignment may be wrong. The CDR3 is 12 residues long. Germline values: CDR1 SGHDT, CDR2 YYEEEE. The CDR3 is CASSSYSYEQYF. The CDR3 nucleotides read TGTGCCAGCAGCTCCTACTCCTACGAGCAGTACTTC.

The V gene is TRBV28, the J gene TRBJ1-2; 8 positions agree with TRBD1. Germline values: CDR1 MDHEN, CDR2 SYDVKM. This CDR3 has 13 residues. The ends lost 10 bases at V and 11 bases at J; junction bases unmatched: 15. CDR3 coding DNA: TGTGCCATCAAACTCCTCGACAGGGGCGGGTACACCTTC. Translated, it gives CAIKLLDRGGYTF.

The rearrangement links TRBV6-1 to TRBJ1-2, with 8 positions matching TRBD1. V shed 2 bases and J 6 bases; nucleotides not matched to a gene: 8. The CDR3 contains 15 residues. CDR1 is MNHNS, CDR2 SASEGT, per germline. The CDR3 region is CASSESGDRRDGYTF. The CDR3 DNA is TGTGCCAGCAGTGAAAGTGGGGACAGGAGAGATGGCTACACCTTC.

The V call is TRBV6-5, the J call TRBJ2-1, with 11 bases identical to TRBD1. CDR1 is MNHEY and CDR2 is SVGAGI in the germline V gene. V was clipped by 0 bases and J by 6 bases; unmatched bases: 4. The CDR3 totals 16 residues. Here the CDR3 reads CASSYSSGTGGNEQFF. The CDR3 nucleotides read TGTGCCAGCAGTTACTCGTCCGGGACAGGGGGCAATGAGCAGTTCTTC.

This clone was detected a few times. J is TRBJ1-1 and V is TRBV6-1; 8 bases line up with TRBD1. V gave up 7 bases and J gave up 0 bases; unmatched junction bases: 4. Germline CDR1 and CDR2: MNHNS and SASEGT. This CDR3 has 14 amino acids. This chain's CDR3 is CASTSGGMNTEAFF. CDR3 in DNA: TGTGCCAGCACCTCAGGGGGCATGAACACTGAAGCTTTCTTT.

The chain employs TRBV7-9 and TRBJ2-7; weak D call: TRBD1 (6 bases). Germline-derived CDR1 and CDR2 are SEHNR and FQNEAQ (reference sequence). The ends were cut back, 5 bases at V and 5 bases at J, with 16 bases in the middle. The CDR3 loop spans 14 amino acids. CDR3 in DNA: TGTGCCAGCAGCGCCCAGTTCCCAGGGGACGAGCAGTACTTC. It encodes CASSAQFPGDEQYF.

This sequence joins TRBV4-1 and TRBJ2-7; D might be TRBD2 (7 bases). The CDR3 extends over 17 amino acids. V was pared by 7 bases and J by 0 bases, with 22 bases between. Germline-derived CDR1 and CDR2 are MGHRA and YSYEKL. CDR3 loop: CASIPLKGGGPSYEQYF. CDR3 nucleotides: TGCGCCAGCATTCCCCTTAAAGGGGGAGGGCCCTCCTACGAGCAGTACTTC.

The rearrangement joins TRBV7-2 to TRBJ1-3; 7 bases match TRBD1. Losses at the gene ends were 2 bases for V and 2 bases for J; bases not matched to a gene: 0. The CDR3 is 14 residues long. Germline V gene data show CDR1 as SGHTA and CDR2 as FQGNSA. In DNA form, the CDR3 reads TGTGCCAGCAGCTTACAGGGGGCTGGAAACACCATATATTTT. This translates into CASSLQGAGNTIYF.